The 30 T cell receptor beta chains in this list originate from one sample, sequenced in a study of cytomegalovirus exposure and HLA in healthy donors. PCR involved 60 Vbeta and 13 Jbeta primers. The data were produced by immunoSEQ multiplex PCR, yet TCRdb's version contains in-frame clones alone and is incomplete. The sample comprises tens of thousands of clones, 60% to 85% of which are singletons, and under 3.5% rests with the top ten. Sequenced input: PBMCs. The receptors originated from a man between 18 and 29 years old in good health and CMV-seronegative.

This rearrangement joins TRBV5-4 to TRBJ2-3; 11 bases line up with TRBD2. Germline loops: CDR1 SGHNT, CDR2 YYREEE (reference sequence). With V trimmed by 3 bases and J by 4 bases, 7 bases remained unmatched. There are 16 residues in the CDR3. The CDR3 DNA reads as TGTGCCAGCAGCTCCCCGACTAGCGGGATCTCAGATACGCAGTATTTT. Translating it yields CASSSPTSGISDTQYF.

The CDR3 DNA reads as TGTGCCAGCAGACACGGGGCGGAGGGAAGGACTGAAGCTTTCTTT. Translation: CASRHGAEGRTEAFF. The V gene is TRBV28, the J gene TRBJ1-1, with TRBD1 as a possible D gene (5 bases). The CDR3 consists of 15 residues. The V gene's germline CDR1 is MDHEN and CDR2 SYDVKM. Between the trimmed V and J ends, which lost 6 bases and 5 bases, there was a span of 19 bases.

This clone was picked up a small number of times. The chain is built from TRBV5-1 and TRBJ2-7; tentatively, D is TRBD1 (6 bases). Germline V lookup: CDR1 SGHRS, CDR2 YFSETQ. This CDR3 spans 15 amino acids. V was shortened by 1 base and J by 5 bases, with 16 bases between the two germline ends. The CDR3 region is CASSLFLQGSHEQYF. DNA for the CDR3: TGCGCCAGCAGCTTGTTTCTACAGGGTAGTCACGAGCAGTACTTC.

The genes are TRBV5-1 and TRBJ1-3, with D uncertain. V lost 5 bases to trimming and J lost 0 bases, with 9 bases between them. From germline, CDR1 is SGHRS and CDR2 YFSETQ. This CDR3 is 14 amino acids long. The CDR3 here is CASRTENSGNTIYF. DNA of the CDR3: TGCGCCAGCAGGACTGAGAACTCTGGAAACACCATATATTTT.

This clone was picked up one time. In nucleotides, the CDR3 is TGCAGCGTTGACGTGGGGCACGAGCAGTACTTC. This codes for CSVDVGHEQYF. The chain employs TRBV29-1 and TRBJ2-7, with a tentative D call TRBD1 (5 bases). Germline loops: CDR1 SQVTM, CDR2 ANQGSEA. V was shortened by 3 bases and J by 5 bases, with 8 bases between the two germline ends. This CDR3 contains 11 residues.

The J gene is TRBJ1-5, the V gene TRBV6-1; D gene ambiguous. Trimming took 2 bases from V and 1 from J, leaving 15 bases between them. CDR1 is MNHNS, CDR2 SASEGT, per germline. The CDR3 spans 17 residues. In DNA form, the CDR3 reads TGTGCCAGCAGTGAACGCCCCCTCGCAGTCAGCAATCAGCCCCAGCATTTT. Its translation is CASSERPLAVSNQPQHF.

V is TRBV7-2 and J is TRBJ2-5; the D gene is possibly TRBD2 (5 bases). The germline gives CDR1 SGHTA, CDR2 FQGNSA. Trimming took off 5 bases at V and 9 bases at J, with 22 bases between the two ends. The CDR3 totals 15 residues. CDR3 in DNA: TGTGCCAGCAGCAACGGCCCCAGCACGGCGGAGGCCCAGTACTTC. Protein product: CASSNGPSTAEAQYF. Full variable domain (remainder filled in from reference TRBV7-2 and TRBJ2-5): GAGVSQSPSNKVTEKGKDVELRCDPISGHTALYWYRQSLGQGLEFLIYFQGNSAPDKSGLPSDRFSAERTGGSVSTLTIQRTQQEDSAVYLCASSNGPSTAEAQYFGPGTRLLVL.

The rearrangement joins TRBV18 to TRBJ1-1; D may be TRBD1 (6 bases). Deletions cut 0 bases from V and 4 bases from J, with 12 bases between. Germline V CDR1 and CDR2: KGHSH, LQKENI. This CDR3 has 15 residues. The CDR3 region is CASSPPQGWGTEAFF. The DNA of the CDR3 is TGTGCCAGCTCACCACCGCAGGGGTGGGGCACTGAAGCTTTCTTT.

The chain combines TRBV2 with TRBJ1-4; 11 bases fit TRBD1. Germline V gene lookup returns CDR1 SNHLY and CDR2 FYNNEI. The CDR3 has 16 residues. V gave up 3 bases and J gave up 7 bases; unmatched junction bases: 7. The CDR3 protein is CASSDRTGGAIEKLFF. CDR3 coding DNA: TGTGCCAGCAGTGACCGGACAGGGGGCGCGATTGAAAAACTGTTTTTT.

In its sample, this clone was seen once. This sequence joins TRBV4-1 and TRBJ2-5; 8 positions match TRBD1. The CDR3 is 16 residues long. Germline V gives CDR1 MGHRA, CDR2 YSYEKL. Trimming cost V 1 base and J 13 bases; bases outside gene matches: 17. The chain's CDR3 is CASSQGFDRGRPFLYF. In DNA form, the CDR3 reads TGCGCCAGCAGCCAAGGTTTTGACAGGGGCAGGCCCTTTCTGTACTTC.

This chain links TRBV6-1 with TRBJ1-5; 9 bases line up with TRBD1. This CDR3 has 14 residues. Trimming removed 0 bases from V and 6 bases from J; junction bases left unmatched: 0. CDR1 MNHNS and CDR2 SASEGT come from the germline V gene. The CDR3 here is CASSEAGQGQPQHF. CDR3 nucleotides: TGTGCCAGCAGTGAAGCGGGACAGGGTCAGCCCCAGCATTTT.

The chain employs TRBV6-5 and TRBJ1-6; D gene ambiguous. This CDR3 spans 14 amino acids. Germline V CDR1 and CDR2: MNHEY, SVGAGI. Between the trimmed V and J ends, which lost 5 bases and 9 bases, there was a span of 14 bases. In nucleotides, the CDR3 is TGTGCCAGCAGTCCCGCCTTAAATAGTTCACCCCTCCACTTT. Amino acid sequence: CASSPALNSSPLHF.

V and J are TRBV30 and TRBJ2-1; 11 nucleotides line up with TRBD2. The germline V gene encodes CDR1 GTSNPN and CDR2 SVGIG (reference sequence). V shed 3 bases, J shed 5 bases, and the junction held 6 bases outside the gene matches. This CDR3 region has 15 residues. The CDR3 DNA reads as TGTGCCTGGAGCCCCCTAGCGGGGGGACACAATGAGCAGTTCTTC. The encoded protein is CAWSPLAGGHNEQFF.

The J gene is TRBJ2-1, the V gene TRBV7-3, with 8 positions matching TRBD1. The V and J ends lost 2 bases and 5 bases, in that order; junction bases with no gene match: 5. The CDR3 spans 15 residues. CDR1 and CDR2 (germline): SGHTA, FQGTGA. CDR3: CASSLGQGANNEQFF. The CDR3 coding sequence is TGTGCCAGCAGCTTAGGGCAGGGGGCTAACAATGAGCAGTTCTTC.

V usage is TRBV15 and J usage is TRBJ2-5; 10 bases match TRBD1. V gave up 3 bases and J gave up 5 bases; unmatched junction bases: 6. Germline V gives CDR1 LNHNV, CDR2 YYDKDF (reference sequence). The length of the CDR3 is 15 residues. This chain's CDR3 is CATSRDRGSAETQYF. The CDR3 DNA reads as TGTGCCACCAGCAGGGACAGGGGGTCAGCTGAGACCCAGTACTTC.

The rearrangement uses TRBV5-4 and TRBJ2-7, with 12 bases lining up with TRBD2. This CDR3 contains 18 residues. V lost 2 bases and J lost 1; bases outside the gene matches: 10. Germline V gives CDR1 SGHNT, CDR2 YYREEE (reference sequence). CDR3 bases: TGTGCCAGCAGCTTATCTCTTGGACTAGCGGGGATATCCTACGAGCAGTACTTC. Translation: CASSLSLGLAGISYEQYF.

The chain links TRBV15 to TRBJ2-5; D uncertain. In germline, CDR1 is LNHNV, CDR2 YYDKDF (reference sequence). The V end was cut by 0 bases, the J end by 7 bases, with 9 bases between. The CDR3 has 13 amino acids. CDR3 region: CATSRDARRTQYF. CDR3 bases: TGTGCCACCAGCAGAGATGCGCGAAGGACCCAGTACTTC.

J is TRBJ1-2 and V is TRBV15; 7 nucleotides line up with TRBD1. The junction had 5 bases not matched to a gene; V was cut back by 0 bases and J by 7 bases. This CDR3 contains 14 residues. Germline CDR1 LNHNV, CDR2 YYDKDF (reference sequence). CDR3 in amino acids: CATSREAGGLGYTF. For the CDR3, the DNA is TGTGCCACCAGCAGAGAGGCAGGGGGGCTTGGCTACACCTTC. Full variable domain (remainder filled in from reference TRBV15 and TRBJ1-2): DAMVIQNPRYQVTQFGKPVTLSCSQTLNHNVMYWYQQKSSQAPKLLFHYYDKDFNNEADTPDNFQSRRPNTSFCFLDIRSPGLGDTAMYLCATSREAGGLGYTFGSGTRLTVV.

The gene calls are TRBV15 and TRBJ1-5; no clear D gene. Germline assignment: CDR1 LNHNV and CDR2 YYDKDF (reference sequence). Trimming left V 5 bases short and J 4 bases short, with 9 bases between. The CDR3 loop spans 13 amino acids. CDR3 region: CATSFFRNQPQHF. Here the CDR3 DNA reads TGTGCCACCAGCTTTTTTCGGAATCAGCCCCAGCATTTT.

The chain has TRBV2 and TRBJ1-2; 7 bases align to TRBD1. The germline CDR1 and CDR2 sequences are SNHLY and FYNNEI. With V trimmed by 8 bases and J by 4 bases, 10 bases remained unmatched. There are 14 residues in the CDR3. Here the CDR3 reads CASGLTGLGYGYTF. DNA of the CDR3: TGTGCCAGCGGACTGACAGGGTTGGGCTATGGCTACACCTTC.

The CDR3 DNA follows: TGTGCCAGCGCGACAGGGCTTGGCGACACAGATACGCAGTATTTT. It encodes CASATGLGDTDTQYF. The rearrangement uses TRBV7-9 and TRBJ2-3; TRBD1 matches at 7 bases. Germline CDR1 and CDR2: SEHNR and FQNEAQ (reference sequence). The CDR3 has 15 residues. Trimming at V came to 8 bases and at J to 2 bases, leaving 10 bases not matched to a gene.

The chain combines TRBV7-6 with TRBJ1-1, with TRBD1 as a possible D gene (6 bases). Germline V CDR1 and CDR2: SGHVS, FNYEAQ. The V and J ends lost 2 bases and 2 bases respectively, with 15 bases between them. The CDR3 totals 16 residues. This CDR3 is CASSLLRQDLNTEAFF. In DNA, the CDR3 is TGTGCCAGCAGCTTATTACGACAGGACCTTAACACTGAAGCTTTCTTT.

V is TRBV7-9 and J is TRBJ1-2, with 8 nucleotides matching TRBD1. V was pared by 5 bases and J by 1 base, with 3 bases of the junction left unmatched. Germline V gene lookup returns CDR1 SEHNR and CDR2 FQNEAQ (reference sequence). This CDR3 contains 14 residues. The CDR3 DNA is TGTGCCAGCAGCCCCGGACAGGGTAACTATGGCTACACCTTC. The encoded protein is CASSPGQGNYGYTF.

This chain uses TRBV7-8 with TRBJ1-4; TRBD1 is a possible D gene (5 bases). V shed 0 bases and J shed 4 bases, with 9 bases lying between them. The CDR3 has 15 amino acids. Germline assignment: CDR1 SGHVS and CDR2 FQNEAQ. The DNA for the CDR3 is TGTGCCAGCAGCTTAGCGCGGGGGATTAATGAAAAACTGTTTTTT. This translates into CASSLARGINEKLFF.

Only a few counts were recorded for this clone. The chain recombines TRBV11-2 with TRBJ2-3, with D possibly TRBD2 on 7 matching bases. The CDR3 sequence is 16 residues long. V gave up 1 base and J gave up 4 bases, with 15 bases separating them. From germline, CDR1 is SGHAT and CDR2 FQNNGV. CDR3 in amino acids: CASSLVSAGAPDTQYF. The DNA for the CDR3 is TGTGCCAGCAGCTTAGTCTCGGCGGGGGCCCCAGATACGCAGTATTTT.

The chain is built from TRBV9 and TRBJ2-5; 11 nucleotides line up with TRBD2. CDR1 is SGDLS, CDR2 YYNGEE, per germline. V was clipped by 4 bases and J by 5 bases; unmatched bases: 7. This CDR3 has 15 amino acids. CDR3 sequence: CASSSTSGGSETQYF. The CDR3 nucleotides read TGTGCCAGCAGCTCCACTAGCGGGGGCTCTGAGACCCAGTACTTC.

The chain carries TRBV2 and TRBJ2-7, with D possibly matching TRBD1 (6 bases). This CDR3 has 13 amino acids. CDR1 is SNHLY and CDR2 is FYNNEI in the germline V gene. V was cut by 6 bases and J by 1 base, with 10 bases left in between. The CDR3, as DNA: TGTGCCAGCAGACAGACAGGTTCCTACGAGCAGTACGTC. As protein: CASRQTGSYEQYV.

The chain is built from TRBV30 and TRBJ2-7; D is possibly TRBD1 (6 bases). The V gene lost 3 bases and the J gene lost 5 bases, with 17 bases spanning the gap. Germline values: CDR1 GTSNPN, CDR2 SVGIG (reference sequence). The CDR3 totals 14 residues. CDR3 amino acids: CAWRAHRVGNEQYF. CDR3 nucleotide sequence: TGTGCCTGGAGGGCCCACAGGGTAGGCAACGAGCAGTACTTC.

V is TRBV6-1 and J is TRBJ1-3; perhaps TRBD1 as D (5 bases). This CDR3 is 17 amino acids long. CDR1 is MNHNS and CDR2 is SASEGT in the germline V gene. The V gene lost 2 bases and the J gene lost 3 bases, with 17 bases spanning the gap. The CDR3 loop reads CASSERGIGVGGNTIYF. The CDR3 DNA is TGTGCCAGCAGTGAAAGGGGTATAGGGGTTGGTGGAAACACCATATATTTT.

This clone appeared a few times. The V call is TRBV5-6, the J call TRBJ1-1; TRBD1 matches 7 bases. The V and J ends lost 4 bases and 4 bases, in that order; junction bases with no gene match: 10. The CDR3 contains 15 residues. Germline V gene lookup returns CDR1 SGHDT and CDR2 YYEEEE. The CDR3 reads CASSRRTGVGTEAFF. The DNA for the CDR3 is TGTGCCAGCAGCCGCCGTACAGGGGTAGGCACTGAAGCTTTCTTT.